The entry below describes one T cell receptor (beta chain). No antigen is known for it. No quality values exist for individual bases; no much larger clone is one base distant. Receptors were amplified or captured by PCR. TCRdb names Illumina HiSeq 2500 as the instrument used. To reduce PCR and sequencing biases, unique molecular identifiers were built into the TCR beta cDNA libraries. Roughly 500,000 cDNA molecules were obtained for every 1 to 10 million input T cells, so each molecule roughly corresponded to one T cell. The patient libraries were prepared and sequenced using the same protocol as the earlier healthy control dataset. Samples belonging to the same batch were prepared together, multiplexed and sequenced on a shared HiSeq lane. Concerning the study's data processing: MIGEC was used to process the raw barcoded reads, and molecular identifier groups with only a single read were discarded before consensus assembly and CDR3 extraction. Clonotype tables were post-analysed with VDJtools, and diversity was normalized by down-sampling all datasets to the smallest sample size. To correct batch-related cross-sample contamination, repertoire overlap clustering matched CDR3 amino acid sequences but not nucleotide sequences. TCRdb redid the processing of the public reads, applying fastp at Q25 and MiXCR, and retained in-frame beta chains. For every CDR3 protein sequence, its rows merge into one entry that carries the most common genes and DNA. TCRdb's processing, not the authors', yielded these V and J calls. This sample is represented by almost 700,000 distinct CDR3 sequences; approximately 59% of them were singletons. Jointly, the top ten make up about 11% of the sample.

These data originate in a study of post-analysis software for immune sequencing data (dated by TCRdb to between 2015 and 2016). Looking at the study overall: Relapsing-remitting, secondary progressive and progressive-relapsing multiple sclerosis were recorded as disease courses, and subtype annotation was lacking for some patients. The patient repertoires were compared against approximately ten previously published healthy control repertoires obtained from donors aged 6 to 25 years. A subset of samples was prepared in parallel using single-end sample barcoding, then pooled and co-amplified after Illumina adapter ligation.

There are 15 amino acids in the CDR3, from cysteine to phenylalanine inclusive. This entry keeps only the CDR3 DNA: 45 bases, framed from base 1. V is reduced by 1 base and J by 2 bases, leaving a spacing of 12 bases between them. The CDR1 and CDR2 encoded by the germline V gene (reference sequence) are DFQATT and SNEGSKA. TCR beta repertoires were profiled from peripheral blood of over 10 young patients with multiple sclerosis to demonstrate the VDJtools post-analysis software. The multiple sclerosis patients were children and adolescents ranging in age from about 6 to 17 years. The investigation overall reported the following: Significantly higher frequencies in patients than in controls were found for roughly 5 TRBV segments, including TRBV5-6, TRBV5-1 and TRBV20-1. Direct clustering with F measure revealed strong co-clustering of samples prepared in the same batch, which led to a batch-effect correction. Normalized Chao1 diversity was significantly lower in multiple sclerosis patients than controls, suggesting substantial peripheral T-cell clonal expansion. The control group was slightly older than the multiple sclerosis patient group.

The receptor comes from a girl aged 2-9 years with multiple sclerosis. Material: blood. The rearrangement joined TRBV20-1 to TRBJ1-5; tentative D gene TRBD1, with 6 bases matching. The CDR3 amino acid sequence is: CSARVQQGGNQPQHF. The base sequence is TGCAGTGCTAGAGTACAACAGGGCGGCAATCAGCCCCAGCATTTT.